Included here is one TCR beta chain sequence, with context. These data belong to a study of technical replicates of blood from a few donors. Germline values: CDR1 KGHSH, CDR2 LQKENI. This CDR3 comprises 16 residues. Trimming cost V 3 bases and J 0 bases, with 14 bases left between them. Clones were read by immunoSEQ multiplex PCR, and TCRdb kept only the in-frame ones, dropping some. This sample has roughly 64,000 clones, with 75% to 90% found just once. Sequencing used PBMCs. This receptor was taken from a human donor in good health. Some clones in this sample may be carry-over from other donors' samples. This chain connects TRBV18 to TRBJ1-1; D remains ambiguous. For the CDR3, the DNA is TGTGCCAGCTCACCCCAAAGGTGGCGGGTGAACACTGAAGCTTTCTTT. The encoded protein is CASSPQRWRVNTEAFF.